Below, one TCR beta chain is given with its context. Profiled with immunoSEQ multiplex PCR; TCRdb holds only in-frame clones, not every one. The repertoire has about 33,000 clones, 78% of them found once; the top ten carry 30% to 40%. The sample is drawn from a study of blood T cell repertoires in COVID-19. In the study overall: The cDNA or gDNA used as material had been derived from T cells, B-cell-depleted T cells, or PBMCs.

Germline lookup yields CDR1 SGHTA and CDR2 FQGNSA. This CDR3 has 15 residues. The V and J ends lost 2 bases and 7 bases respectively, with 12 bases between them. The receptor was derived from an older man with acute or convalescent COVID-19. Source material: peripheral blood. The chain couples TRBV7-2 to TRBJ1-6; D is undetermined. Here the CDR3 reads CASSLRTGRNSPLHF. CDR3 DNA: TGTGCCAGCAGCTTACGGACGGGGAGGAATTCACCCCTCCACTTT.